Sequencing of this T cell receptor beta chain was carried out in a study of blood T cell dynamics during melanoma immunotherapy. Study background: Metastatic melanoma patients received first-line pembrolizumab or nivolumab plus ipilimumab.

V was cut by 0 bases and J by 7 bases, with 7 bases left in between. The CDR3 extends over 13 amino acids. Per the germline V gene, CDR1 is SEHNR and CDR2 is FQNEAQ (reference sequence). The time point is: pre-treatment baseline. Disease control meant complete response, partial response or stable disease at 12 weeks. Patients with prior systemic cancer treatment, concomitant immunosuppressants, or other active malignancies were excluded. Generated by immunoSEQ multiplex PCR, the TCRdb table keeps only in-frame clones and is missing some. The data contain tens of thousands of clones, roughly 89% of them singletons.

The chain combines TRBV7-9 with TRBJ2-1; D unclear. This TCR was recovered from a human donor with melanoma. Sequenced here: blood, sampled from a patient treated with checkpoint blockade. This CDR3 reads CASSLARWNEQFF. CDR3 bases: TGTGCCAGCAGCTTAGCGAGGTGGAATGAGCAGTTCTTC.